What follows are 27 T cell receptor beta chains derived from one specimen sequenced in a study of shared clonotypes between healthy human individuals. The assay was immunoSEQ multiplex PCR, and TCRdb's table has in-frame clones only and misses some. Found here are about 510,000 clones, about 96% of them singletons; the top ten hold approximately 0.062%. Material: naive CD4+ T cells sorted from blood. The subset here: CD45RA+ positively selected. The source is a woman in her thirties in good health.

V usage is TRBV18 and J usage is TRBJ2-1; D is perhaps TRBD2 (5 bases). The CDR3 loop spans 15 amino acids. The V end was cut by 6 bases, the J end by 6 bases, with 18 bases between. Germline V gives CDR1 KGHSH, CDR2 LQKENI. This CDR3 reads CASSDGLSPSNEQFF. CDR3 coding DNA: TGTGCCAGCTCGGACGGACTCTCCCCTTCCAATGAGCAGTTCTTC.

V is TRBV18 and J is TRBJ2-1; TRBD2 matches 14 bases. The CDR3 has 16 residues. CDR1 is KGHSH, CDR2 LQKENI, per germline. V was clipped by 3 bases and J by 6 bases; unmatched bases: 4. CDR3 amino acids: CASSPLGLAGGNEQFF. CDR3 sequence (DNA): TGTGCCAGCTCACCTCTCGGACTAGCGGGAGGCAATGAGCAGTTCTTC. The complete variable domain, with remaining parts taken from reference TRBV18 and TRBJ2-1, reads NAGVMQNPRHLVRRRGQEARLRCSPMKGHSHVYWYRQLPEEGLKFMVYLQKENIIDESGMPKERFSAEFPKEGPSILRIQQVVRGDSAAYFCASSPLGLAGGNEQFFGPGTRLTVL.

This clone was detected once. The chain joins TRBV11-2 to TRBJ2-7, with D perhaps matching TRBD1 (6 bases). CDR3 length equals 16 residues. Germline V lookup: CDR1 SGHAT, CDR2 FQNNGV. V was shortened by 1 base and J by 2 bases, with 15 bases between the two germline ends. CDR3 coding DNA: TGTGCCAGCAGCTTAGGGGCGGACAGTCCCCCCTACGAGCAGTACTTC. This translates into CASSLGADSPPYEQYF. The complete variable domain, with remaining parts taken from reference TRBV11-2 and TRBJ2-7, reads EAGVAQSPRYKIIEKRQSVAFWCNPISGHATLYWYQQILGQGPKLLIQFQNNGVVDDSQLPKDRFSAERLKGVDSTLKIQPAKLEDSAVYLCASSLGADSPPYEQYFGPGTRLTVT.

The CDR3 sequence: CASSLETGTGVFSRVNTEAFF. DNA of the CDR3: TGTGCCAGCAGCTTAGAAACCGGGACAGGAGTCTTTAGTAGGGTGAACACTGAAGCTTTCTTT. The genes are TRBV7-8 and TRBJ1-1, with 8 positions matching TRBD1. Germline loops: CDR1 SGHVS, CDR2 FQNEAQ. V dropped 1 base and J dropped 0; count of bases not matched to a gene: 19. This CDR3 contains 21 residues.

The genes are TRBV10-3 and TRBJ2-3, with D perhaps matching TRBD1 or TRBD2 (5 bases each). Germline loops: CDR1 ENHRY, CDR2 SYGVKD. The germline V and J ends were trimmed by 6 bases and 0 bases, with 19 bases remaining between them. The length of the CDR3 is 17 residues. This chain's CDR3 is CAIRGALWGSSTDTQYF. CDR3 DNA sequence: TGTGCCATCAGAGGGGCCCTCTGGGGGTCTAGCACAGATACGCAGTATTTT.

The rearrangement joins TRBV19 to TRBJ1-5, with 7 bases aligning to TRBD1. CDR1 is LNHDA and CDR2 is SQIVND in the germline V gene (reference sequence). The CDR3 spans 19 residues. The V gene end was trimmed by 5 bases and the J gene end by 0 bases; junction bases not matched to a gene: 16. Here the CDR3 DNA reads TGTGCCAGTAGTCTTAGACAGGGCCCGGTATACCATAGCAATCAGCCCCAGCATTTT. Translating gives CASSLRQGPVYHSNQPQHF. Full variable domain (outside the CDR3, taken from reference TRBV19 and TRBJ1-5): DGGITQSPKYLFRKEGQNVTLSCEQNLNHDAMYWYRQDPGQGLRLIYYSQIVNDFQKGDIAEGYSVSREKKESFPLTVTSAQKNPTAFYLCASSLRQGPVYHSNQPQHFGDGTRLSIL.

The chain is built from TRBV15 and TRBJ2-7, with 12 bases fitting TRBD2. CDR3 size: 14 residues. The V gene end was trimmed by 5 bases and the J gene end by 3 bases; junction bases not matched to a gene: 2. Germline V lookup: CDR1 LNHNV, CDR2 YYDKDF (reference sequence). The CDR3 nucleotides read TGTGCCACCAGCGGGACTAGCGGGTTCTACGAGCAGTACTTC. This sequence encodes CATSGTSGFYEQYF. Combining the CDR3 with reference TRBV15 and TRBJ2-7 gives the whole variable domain DAMVIQNPRYQVTQFGKPVTLSCSQTLNHNVMYWYQQKSSQAPKLLFHYYDKDFNNEADTPDNFQSRRPNTSFCFLDIRSPGLGDTAMYLCATSGTSGFYEQYFGPGTRLTVT.

CDR3 loop: CATDRDTYGYTF. CDR3 bases: TGTGCCACCGACAGGGATACCTATGGCTACACCTTC. This chain connects TRBV2 to TRBJ1-2; 7 bases fit TRBD1. V trimming: 10 bases; J trimming: 4 bases; junction bases outside the gene matches: 6. Germline V CDR1 and CDR2: SNHLY, FYNNEI. The CDR3 runs 12 residues.

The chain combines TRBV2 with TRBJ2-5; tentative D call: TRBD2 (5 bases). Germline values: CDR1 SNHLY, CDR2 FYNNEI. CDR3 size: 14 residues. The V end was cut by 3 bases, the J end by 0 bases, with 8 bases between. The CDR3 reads CASSDSDYQETQYF. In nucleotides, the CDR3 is TGTGCCAGCAGTGACTCGGACTACCAAGAGACCCAGTACTTC. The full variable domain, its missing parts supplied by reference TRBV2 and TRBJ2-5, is EPEVTQTPSHQVTQMGQEVILRCVPISNHLYFYWYRQILGQKVEFLVSFYNNEISEKSEIFDDQFSVERPDGSNFTLKIRSTKLEDSAMYFCASSDSDYQETQYFGPGTRLLVL.

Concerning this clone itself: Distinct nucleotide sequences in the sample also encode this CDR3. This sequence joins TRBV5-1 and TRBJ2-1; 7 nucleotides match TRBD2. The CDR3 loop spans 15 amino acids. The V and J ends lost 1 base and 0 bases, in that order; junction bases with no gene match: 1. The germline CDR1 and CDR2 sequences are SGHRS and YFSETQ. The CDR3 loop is CASSLRLASYNEQFF. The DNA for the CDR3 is TGCGCCAGCAGCTTGAGACTAGCCTCCTACAATGAGCAGTTCTTC.

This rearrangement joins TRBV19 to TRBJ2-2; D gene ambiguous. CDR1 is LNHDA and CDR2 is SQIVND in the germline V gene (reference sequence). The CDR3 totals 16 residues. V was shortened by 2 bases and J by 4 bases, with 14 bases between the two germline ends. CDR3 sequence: CASSIMRSKGTGELFF. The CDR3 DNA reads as TGTGCCAGTAGTATAATGAGGTCCAAAGGCACCGGGGAGCTGTTTTTT.

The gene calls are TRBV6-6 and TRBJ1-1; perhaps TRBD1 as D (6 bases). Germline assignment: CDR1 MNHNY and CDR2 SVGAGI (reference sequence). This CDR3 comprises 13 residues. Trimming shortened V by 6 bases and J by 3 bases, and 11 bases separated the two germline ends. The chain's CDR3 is CASRQGLYTEAFF. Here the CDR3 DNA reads TGTGCCAGCAGACAGGGCCTCTACACTGAAGCTTTCTTT.

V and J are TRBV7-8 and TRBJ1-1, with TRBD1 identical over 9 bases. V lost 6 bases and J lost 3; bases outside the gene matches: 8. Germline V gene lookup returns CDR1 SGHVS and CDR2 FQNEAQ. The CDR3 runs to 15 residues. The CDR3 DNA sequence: TGTGCCAGCAGACGGACAGGGGTGAGGGACACTGAAGCTTTCTTT. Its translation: CASRRTGVRDTEAFF.

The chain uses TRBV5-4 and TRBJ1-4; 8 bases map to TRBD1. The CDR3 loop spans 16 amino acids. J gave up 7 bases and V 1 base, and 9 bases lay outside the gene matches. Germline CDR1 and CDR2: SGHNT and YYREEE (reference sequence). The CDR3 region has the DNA TGTGCCAGCAGCTTGCGTGGAGGCAGGGGGCGTGAAAAACTGTTTTTT. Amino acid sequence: CASSLRGGRGREKLFF. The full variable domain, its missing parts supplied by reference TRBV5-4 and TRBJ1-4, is ETGVTQSPTHLIKTRGQQVTLRCSSQSGHNTVSWYQQALGQGPQFIFQYYREEENGRGNFPPRFSGLQFPNYSSELNVNALELDDSALYLCASSLRGGRGREKLFFGSGTQLSVL.

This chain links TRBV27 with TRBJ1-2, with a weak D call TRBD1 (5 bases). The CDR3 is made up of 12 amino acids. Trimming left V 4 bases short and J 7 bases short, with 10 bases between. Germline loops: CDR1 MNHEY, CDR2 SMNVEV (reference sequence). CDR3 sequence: CASSSQGFGYTF. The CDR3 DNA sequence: TGTGCCAGCAGTTCGCAGGGTTTTGGCTACACCTTC.

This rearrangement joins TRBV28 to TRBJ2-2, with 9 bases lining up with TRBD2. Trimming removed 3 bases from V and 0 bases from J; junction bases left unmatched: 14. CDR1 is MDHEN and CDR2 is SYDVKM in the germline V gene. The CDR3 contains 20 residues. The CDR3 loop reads CASSFAFEGTSGPNTGELFF. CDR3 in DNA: TGTGCCAGCAGTTTCGCGTTTGAGGGTACTAGCGGGCCGAACACCGGGGAGCTGTTTTTT.

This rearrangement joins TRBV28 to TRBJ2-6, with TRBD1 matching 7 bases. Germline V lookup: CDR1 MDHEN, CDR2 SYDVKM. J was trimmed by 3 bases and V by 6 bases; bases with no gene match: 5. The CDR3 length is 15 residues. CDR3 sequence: CASRSRGRGANVLTF. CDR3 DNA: TGTGCCAGCAGAAGTAGGGGGCGTGGGGCCAACGTCCTGACTTTC.

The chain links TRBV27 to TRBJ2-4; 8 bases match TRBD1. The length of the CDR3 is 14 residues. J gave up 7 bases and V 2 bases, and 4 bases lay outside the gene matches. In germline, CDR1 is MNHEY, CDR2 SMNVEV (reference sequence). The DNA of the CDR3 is TGTGCCAGCAGTTTACAGGGGGCTTTTAACATTCAGTACTTC. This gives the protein CASSLQGAFNIQYF.

The CDR3 sequence is CASSQVPGQGVREETQYF. Written as DNA, the CDR3 is TGTGCCAGCAGCCAAGTTCCAGGACAGGGGGTGAGGGAAGAGACCCAGTACTTC. The gene calls are TRBV4-2 and TRBJ2-5; 10 bases map to TRBD1. The germline gives CDR1 LGHNA, CDR2 YNFKEQ. After removal of 1 base from V and 3 bases from J, the junction contained 11 bases not matched to a gene. The CDR3 has 18 residues.

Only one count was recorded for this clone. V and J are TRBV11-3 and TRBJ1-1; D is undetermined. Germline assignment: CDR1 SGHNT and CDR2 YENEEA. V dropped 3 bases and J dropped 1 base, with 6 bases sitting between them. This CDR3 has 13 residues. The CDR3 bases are TGTGCCAGCAGCTTCGAACCGAACACTGAAGCTTTCTTT. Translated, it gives CASSFEPNTEAFF.

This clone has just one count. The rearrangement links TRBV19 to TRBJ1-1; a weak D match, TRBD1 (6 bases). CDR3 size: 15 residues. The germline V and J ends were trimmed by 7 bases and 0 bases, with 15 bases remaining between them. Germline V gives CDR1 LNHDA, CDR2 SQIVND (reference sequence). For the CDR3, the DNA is TGTGCCAGTACCAAACGCGGACAGTTGAACACTGAAGCTTTCTTT. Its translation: CASTKRGQLNTEAFF.

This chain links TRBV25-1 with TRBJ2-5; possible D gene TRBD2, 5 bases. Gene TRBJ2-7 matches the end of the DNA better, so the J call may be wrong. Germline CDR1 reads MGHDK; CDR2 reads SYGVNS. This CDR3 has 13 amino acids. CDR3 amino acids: CASRANGEYEQYF. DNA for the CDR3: TGTGCCAGCAGGGCTAACGGGGAATACGAGCAGTACTTC.

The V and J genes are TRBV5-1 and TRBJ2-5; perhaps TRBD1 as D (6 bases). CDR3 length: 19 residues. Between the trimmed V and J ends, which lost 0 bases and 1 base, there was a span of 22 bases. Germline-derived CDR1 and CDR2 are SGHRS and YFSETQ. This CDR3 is CASSLAAAQGPFIQETQYF. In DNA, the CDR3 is TGCGCCAGCAGCTTGGCCGCAGCACAGGGACCTTTTATCCAAGAGACCCAGTACTTC.

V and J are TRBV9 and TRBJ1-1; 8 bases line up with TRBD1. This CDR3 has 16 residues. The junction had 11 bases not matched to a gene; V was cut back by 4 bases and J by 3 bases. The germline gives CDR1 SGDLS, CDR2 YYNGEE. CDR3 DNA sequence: TGTGCCAGCAGCCCCCGACAGGGGTCAGGAGACACTGAAGCTTTCTTT. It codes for CASSPRQGSGDTEAFF. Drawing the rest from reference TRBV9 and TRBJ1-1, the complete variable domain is DSGVTQTPKHLITATGQRVTLRCSPRSGDLSVYWYQQSLDQGLQFLIQYYNGEERAKGNILERFSAQQFPDLHSELNLSSLELGDSALYFCASSPRQGSGDTEAFFGQGTRLTVV.

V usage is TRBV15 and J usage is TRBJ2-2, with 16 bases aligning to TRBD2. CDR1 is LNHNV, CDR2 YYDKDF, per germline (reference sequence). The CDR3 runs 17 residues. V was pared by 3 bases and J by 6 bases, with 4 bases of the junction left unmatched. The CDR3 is CATSSQGLAGGSGELFF. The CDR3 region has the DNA TGTGCCACCAGCAGCCAGGGACTAGCGGGAGGGTCCGGGGAGCTGTTTTTT. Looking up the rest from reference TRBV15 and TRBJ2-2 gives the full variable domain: DAMVIQNPRYQVTQFGKPVTLSCSQTLNHNVMYWYQQKSSQAPKLLFHYYDKDFNNEADTPDNFQSRRPNTSFCFLDIRSPGLGDTAMYLCATSSQGLAGGSGELFFGEGSRLTVL.

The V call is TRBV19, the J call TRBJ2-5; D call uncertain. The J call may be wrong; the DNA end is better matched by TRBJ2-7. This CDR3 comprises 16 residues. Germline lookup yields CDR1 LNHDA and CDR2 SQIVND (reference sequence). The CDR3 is CASSTHRSNQPYEQYF. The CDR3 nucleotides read TGTGCCAGTAGTACACATAGGTCGAACCAACCCTACGAGCAGTACTTC.

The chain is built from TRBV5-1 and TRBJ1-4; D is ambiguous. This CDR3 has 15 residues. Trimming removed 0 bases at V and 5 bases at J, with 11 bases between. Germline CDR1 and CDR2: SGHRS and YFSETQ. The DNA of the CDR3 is TGCGCCAGCAGCTTGGTGGAGGGAGACAATGAAAAACTGTTTTTT. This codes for CASSLVEGDNEKLFF.